The 2 T cell receptor beta chains below come from one sample, sequenced in a study of cytomegalovirus exposure and HLA in healthy donors. Amplification used 60 Vbeta primers and 13 Jbeta primers. Sequenced by immunoSEQ multiplex PCR; TCRdb stores in-frame clones only, minus some. The sample lists about 96,000 clones, around 74% occurring once. Material for sequencing was PBMCs. Receptor source: a man aged 50 to 59 in good health and CMV-seropositive.

The chain couples TRBV2 to TRBJ1-4; no clear D gene. Germline CDR1 and CDR2: SNHLY and FYNNEI. V lost 4 bases and J 5 bases, leaving 5 bases between the germline ends. CDR3 length: 12 amino acids. CDR3 in DNA: TGTGCCAGCAGTGCCCTGAATGAAAAACTGTTTTTT. The encoded protein is CASSALNEKLFF.

The rearrangement uses TRBV9 and TRBJ2-7; TRBD1 is a possible D gene (6 bases). CDR1 and CDR2 (germline): SGDLS, YYNGEE. This CDR3 spans 15 amino acids. V lost 0 bases and J 4 bases, leaving 14 bases between the germline ends. The CDR3 sequence: CASSVEGTSYYEQYF. DNA for the CDR3: TGTGCCAGCAGCGTAGAAGGGACATCCTATTACGAGCAGTACTTC.